This is a list of T cell receptor beta chains from one sample in a study of blood T cell repertoires in COVID-19. Sequenced by immunoSEQ multiplex PCR; TCRdb stores in-frame clones only, minus some. Of about 90,000 clones listed, around 85% are singletons. The material sequenced was peripheral blood. Receptor source: a woman between 65 and 79 years old with active or convalescent COVID-19. The CDR3 runs from the conserved cysteine through the conserved F or W. The D gene is left open where the match is weak.

v_gene: TRBV5-4
j_gene: TRBJ2-2
d_gene: NA
CDR3aa: CASSLRGNTGELFF

v_gene: TRBV4-1
j_gene: TRBJ1-3
d_gene: NA
CDR3aa: CASSPWGRRSGNTIYF

v_gene: TRBV6-6
j_gene: TRBJ2-7
d_gene: TRBD1
CDR3aa: CASSYSDRGHEQYF

v_gene: TRBV4-2
j_gene: TRBJ1-1
d_gene: TRBD1
CDR3aa: CASSPGQGGGSTEAFF

v_gene: TRBV3-1/TRBV3-2
j_gene: TRBJ2-1
d_gene: NA
CDR3aa: CASSPLAGSGNEQFF

v_gene: TRBV2
j_gene: TRBJ1-1
d_gene: TRBD1
CDR3aa: CASSEGGQGTEAFF

v_gene: TRBV19
j_gene: TRBJ1-1
d_gene: NA
CDR3aa: CASSMRGRAGTEAFF

v_gene: TRBV18
j_gene: TRBJ2-7
d_gene: TRBD1
CDR3aa: CASSPSQGAWEQYF

v_gene: TRBV20-1
j_gene: TRBJ1-2
d_gene: NA
CDR3aa: CSARADYGYTF

v_gene: TRBV27
j_gene: TRBJ2-5
d_gene: NA
CDR3aa: CASSPTVWRLQETQYF

v_gene: TRBV28
j_gene: TRBJ2-7
d_gene: NA
CDR3aa: CASSFRTSSRYEQYF

v_gene: TRBV19
j_gene: TRBJ1-2
d_gene: NA
CDR3aa: CASSPRGDYGYTF

v_gene: TRBV6-2/TRBV6-3
j_gene: TRBJ2-2
d_gene: NA
CDR3aa: CASSRQDPGELFF

v_gene: TRBV5-1
j_gene: TRBJ2-1
d_gene: NA
CDR3aa: CASSLPTDNEQFF

v_gene: TRBV3-1/TRBV3-2
j_gene: TRBJ1-3
d_gene: NA
CDR3aa: CASSPDRVAIYF

v_gene: TRBV4-1
j_gene: TRBJ2-5
d_gene: NA
CDR3aa: CASSQDSYYGTQYF

v_gene: TRBV19
j_gene: TRBJ1-2
d_gene: TRBD1
CDR3aa: CASSIGQGYYGYTF

v_gene: TRBV3-1/TRBV3-2
j_gene: TRBJ2-3
d_gene: TRBD1
CDR3aa: CASSQGPGTGKGATDTQYF

v_gene: TRBV4-1
j_gene: TRBJ2-3
d_gene: NA
CDR3aa: CASSHGTGTDTQYF

v_gene: TRBV5-4
j_gene: TRBJ2-3
d_gene: TRBD2
CDR3aa: CASSLPTAGGADTQYF

v_gene: TRBV19
j_gene: TRBJ1-2
d_gene: TRBD1
CDR3aa: CASSIPGTGGTF

v_gene: TRBV18
j_gene: TRBJ2-1
d_gene: TRBD2
CDR3aa: CASSPGLAGDNEQFF

v_gene: TRBV29-1
j_gene: TRBJ1-2
d_gene: TRBD1
CDR3aa: CSVRTGANYGYTF